This entry lists 25 T cell receptor beta chains sequenced from one sample in a study of cytomegalovirus exposure and HLA in healthy donors. Primers included in the PCR were 60 Vbeta and 13 Jbeta primers. Assay used: immunoSEQ multiplex PCR; TCRdb lists only in-frame clones, some missing. Here the sample spans 95,000 to 100,000 clones, roughly a tenth being singletons. The specimen sequenced was PBMCs. The receptors were sampled from a man aged 50 to 59 in good health and CMV-seropositive.

The rearrangement links TRBV12-5 to TRBJ2-6, with TRBD1 identical over 8 bases. J gave up 2 bases and V 1 base, and 1 base lay outside the gene matches. This CDR3 has 16 residues. Germline V gene data show CDR1 as LGHNT and CDR2 as FRNRAP. The CDR3: CASGLDRGAGANVLTF. In DNA, the CDR3 is TGTGCTAGTGGTTTGGACAGGGGGGCTGGGGCCAACGTCCTGACTTTC.

This clone occurred a few times. The chain is built from TRBV6-5 and TRBJ2-5, with D possibly being TRBD2 (5 bases). This CDR3 has 13 amino acids. V gave up 6 bases and J gave up 5 bases, with 13 bases separating them. Germline assignment: CDR1 MNHEY and CDR2 SVGAGI. The CDR3: CASRSGSTETQYF. DNA of the CDR3: TGTGCCAGCAGGTCGGGGTCAACGGAGACCCAGTACTTC.

The chain carries TRBV6-5 and TRBJ2-3; TRBD2 matches at 9 bases. Per the germline V gene, CDR1 is MNHEY and CDR2 is SVGAGI. The CDR3 runs 14 residues. With 7 bases clipped from V and 3 bases from J, the junction kept 5 bases outside the gene matches. This chain's CDR3 is CASIAGVRTDTQYF. For the CDR3, the DNA is TGTGCCAGCATAGCGGGAGTTAGAACAGATACGCAGTATTTT.

J is TRBJ2-3 and V is TRBV19, with D possibly being TRBD2 (5 bases). The V and J ends lost 0 bases and 0 bases respectively, with 7 bases between them. The CDR3 sequence is 15 residues long. Germline assignment: CDR1 LNHDA and CDR2 SQIVND (reference sequence). The DNA for the CDR3 is TGTGCCAGTAGTATAGAAGAGGGAAGCACAGATACGCAGTATTTT. Translating gives CASSIEEGSTDTQYF.

This clone was observed a handful of times. The rearrangement joins TRBV12-5 to TRBJ1-5; TRBD1 matches at 7 bases. This CDR3 spans 17 amino acids. CDR1 is LGHNT, CDR2 FRNRAP, per germline. Trimming took 3 bases from V and 0 from J; bases not matched to a gene: 8. CDR3 residues: CASGLGGGGYSNQPQHF. CDR3 DNA: TGTGCTAGTGGTTTAGGGGGCGGAGGATATAGCAATCAGCCCCAGCATTTT. The whole variable domain, remainder taken from reference TRBV12-5 and TRBJ1-5, is DARVTQTPRHKVTEMGQEVTMRCQPILGHNTVFWYRQTMMQGLELLAYFRNRAPLDDSGMPKDRFSAEMPDATLATLKIQPSEPRDSAVYFCASGLGGGGYSNQPQHFGDGTRLSIL.

The chain employs TRBV7-8 and TRBJ2-6; 8 nucleotides line up with TRBD1. CDR1 is SGHVS and CDR2 is FQNEAQ in the germline V gene. V trimming: 0 bases; J trimming: 0 bases; junction bases outside the gene matches: 4. The CDR3 consists of 18 residues. CDR3 residues: CASSLAGTGYSGANVLTF. The CDR3 DNA sequence: TGTGCCAGCAGCTTAGCGGGGACAGGATACTCTGGGGCCAACGTCCTGACTTTC.

There are a few counts of this clone. The chain joins TRBV28 to TRBJ2-5; 11 positions match TRBD1. V was pared by 6 bases and J by 3 bases, with 9 bases of the junction left unmatched. Germline V gene sequence: CDR1 MDHEN, CDR2 SYDVKM. The CDR3 covers 16 residues. CDR3 bases: TGTGCCAGCAGCCGGCCGGGACAGGGGGTGAAAGAGACCCAGTACTTC. Translating gives CASSRPGQGVKETQYF. Full variable domain (rest looked up from reference TRBV28 and TRBJ2-5): DVKVTQSSRYLVKRTGEKVFLECVQDMDHENMFWYRQDPGLGLRLIYFSYDVKMKEKGDIPEGYSVSREKKERFSLILESASTNQTSMYLCASSRPGQGVKETQYFGPGTRLLVL.

The chain is built from TRBV28 and TRBJ2-4; 8 bases fit TRBD1. Germline-derived CDR1 and CDR2 are MDHEN and SYDVKM. With V trimmed by 5 bases and J by 9 bases, 12 bases remained unmatched. This CDR3 region has 15 residues. CDR3 sequence (DNA): TGTGCCAGCAGTACCCCCGCAGGGGGCCCCCCCATTCAGTACTTC. It is translated as CASSTPAGGPPIQYF.

This clone occurred a few times. This chain links TRBV6-5 with TRBJ2-7; 8 positions match TRBD2. CDR1 is MNHEY and CDR2 is SVGAGI in the germline V gene. Germline trimming cut 7 bases from V and 2 bases from J; bases unmatched to any gene: 7. This CDR3 contains 14 residues. The CDR3 region has the DNA TGTGCCAGCATGACGAGCGGGAGACCCTACGAGCAGTACTTC. The encoded protein is CASMTSGRPYEQYF.

The chain is built from TRBV6-5 and TRBJ2-7; D is undetermined. The CDR3 is made up of 11 amino acids. Looked up from germline, CDR1 is MNHEY and CDR2 is SVGAGI. V dropped 5 bases and J dropped 5 bases, with 7 bases sitting between them. The CDR3 reads CASSTRNEQYF. The CDR3 bases are TGTGCCAGCAGTACCAGAAACGAGCAGTACTTC.

This clone was detected only a few times. The chain recombines TRBV19 with TRBJ2-6; tentatively, D is TRBD2 (6 bases). Trimming removed 10 bases at V and 0 bases at J, with 22 bases between. The CDR3 totals 18 residues. CDR1 and CDR2 from the germline V gene are LNHDA and SQIVND (reference sequence). This chain's CDR3 is CATTGLSFNLSGANVLTF. The CDR3 DNA follows: TGTGCCACCACGGGACTTAGCTTTAACCTCTCTGGGGCCAACGTCCTGACTTTC.

The chain couples TRBV5-1 to TRBJ2-7; 10 nucleotides line up with TRBD2. After removal of 0 bases from V and 6 bases from J, the junction contained 12 bases not matched to a gene. This CDR3 comprises 17 residues. Germline CDR1 is SGHRS and CDR2 is YFSETQ. Here the CDR3 reads CASSLDRRLAGDGEQYF. Here the CDR3 DNA reads TGCGCCAGCAGCTTGGATCGCCGGCTAGCGGGAGATGGCGAGCAGTACTTC.

This chain uses TRBV7-9 with TRBJ1-5; tentatively, D is TRBD1 (5 bases). Germline V lookup: CDR1 SEHNR, CDR2 FQNEAQ (reference sequence). With 0 bases removed from V and 6 bases from J, the gap between germline ends came to 12 bases. This CDR3 has 15 residues. The CDR3 loop is CASSLAGPGGQPQHF. Here the CDR3 DNA reads TGTGCCAGCAGCTTAGCTGGGCCGGGGGGTCAGCCCCAGCATTTT.

This clone has a handful of counts. The gene calls are TRBV6-5 and TRBJ2-5; D is perhaps TRBD2 (6 bases). Trimming removed 2 bases from V and 4 bases from J, with 11 bases in between. Germline CDR1 reads MNHEY; CDR2 reads SVGAGI. The CDR3 runs 14 residues. The CDR3 coding sequence is TGTGCCAGCAGTTACGGGTTGGGAGGAGAGACCCAGTACTTC. Its translation is CASSYGLGGETQYF.

Remarks on this clone: At the DNA level, this CDR3 is encoded by other sequences in the same sample as well. This chain links TRBV9 with TRBJ2-1; 7 positions agree with TRBD2. This CDR3 is built from 15 residues. J lost 4 bases, V lost 0 bases, and 4 bases had no gene match. Germline CDR1 SGDLS, CDR2 YYNGEE. CDR3 in amino acids: CASSVGGGGYNEQFF. Written as DNA, the CDR3 is TGTGCCAGCAGCGTAGGAGGCGGGGGTTACAATGAGCAGTTCTTC.

A few counts support this clone. The chain is built from TRBV6-1 and TRBJ2-1, with 7 positions matching TRBD1. Germline CDR1 reads MNHNS; CDR2 reads SASEGT. The CDR3 spans 14 residues. The trim removed 6 bases at V and 3 bases at J, leaving 5 bases unmatched. CDR3: CASRHRGFYNEQFF. In nucleotides, the CDR3 is TGTGCCAGCAGGCACAGGGGCTTCTACAATGAGCAGTTCTTC.

This clone was seen only a few times. This sequence joins TRBV30 and TRBJ2-6; D uncertain. This CDR3 has 14 amino acids. The germline V and J ends were trimmed by 2 bases and 0 bases, with 5 bases remaining between them. Germline V lookup: CDR1 GTSNPN, CDR2 SVGIG (reference sequence). The CDR3 protein is CAWSISSGANVLTF. The DNA for the CDR3 is TGTGCCTGGAGTATCAGCTCTGGGGCCAACGTCCTGACTTTC. Filled out from reference TRBV30 and TRBJ2-6, the complete variable domain reads SQTIHQWPATLVQPVGSPLSLECTVEGTSNPNLYWYRQAAGRGLQLLFYSVGIGQISSEVPQNLSASRPQDRQFILSSKKLLLSDSGFYLCAWSISSGANVLTFGAGSRLTVL.

This chain joins TRBV5-1 and TRBJ1-5; 7 bases agree with TRBD1. From germline, CDR1 is SGHRS and CDR2 YFSETQ. J gave up 2 bases and V 4 bases, and 6 bases lay outside the gene matches. The CDR3 consists of 15 residues. Written as DNA, the CDR3 is TGCGCCAGCAGCCCGACAGGGTCTGGCAATCAGCCCCAGCATTTT. It specifies CASSPTGSGNQPQHF.

This clone turned up a few times. CDR3 in amino acids: CSVLGLGDREFGYTF. The CDR3 DNA reads TGCAGCGTTCTGGGGTTGGGCGACAGGGAGTTTGGCTACACCTTC. The chain couples TRBV29-1 to TRBJ1-2; the match to TRBD1 covers 7 bases. Germline CDR1 reads SQVTM; CDR2 reads ANQGSEA. The CDR3 runs 15 residues. V shed 5 bases and J 7 bases; nucleotides not matched to a gene: 16.

There are a few counts of this clone. The rearrangement uses TRBV28 and TRBJ2-5; a possible D gene is TRBD2 (6 bases). Germline V gives CDR1 MDHEN, CDR2 SYDVKM. The CDR3 is made up of 14 amino acids. V was pared by 4 bases and J by 7 bases, with 16 bases between. The CDR3 is CASSSATLRGTQYF. CDR3 DNA: TGTGCCAGCAGTTCCGCGACCCTGCGGGGGACCCAGTACTTC.

This chain links TRBV7-9 with TRBJ2-1, with a possible D match to TRBD2 (5 bases). The CDR3 runs to 14 residues. V was cut by 7 bases and J by 7 bases, with 17 bases left in between. The germline V gene has CDR1 SEHNR and CDR2 FQNEAQ (reference sequence). The CDR3 spells CASTGLGVSNEQFF. CDR3 bases: TGTGCCAGCACCGGATTGGGAGTTTCGAATGAGCAGTTCTTC.

The gene calls are TRBV6-5 and TRBJ2-1; D is unclear. Germline loops: CDR1 MNHEY, CDR2 SVGAGI. CDR3 length: 15 residues. V lost 5 bases and J 6 bases, leaving 17 bases between the germline ends. The CDR3 reads CASSPRHMVGNEQFF. The DNA for the CDR3 is TGTGCCAGCAGTCCCAGACACATGGTTGGCAATGAGCAGTTCTTC.

The chain links TRBV5-6 to TRBJ2-5; 7 nucleotides line up with TRBD1. V gave up 0 bases and J gave up 4 bases; unmatched junction bases: 9. This CDR3 has 16 residues. The germline CDR1 and CDR2 sequences are SGHDT and YYEEEE. The CDR3 reads CASSLAAQGRGETQYF. In DNA form, the CDR3 reads TGTGCCAGCAGCTTGGCCGCACAGGGGCGAGGAGAGACCCAGTACTTC.

This clone appeared many times. The chain has TRBV4-1 and TRBJ2-4; possibly TRBD1 for D (6 bases). Trimming took 0 bases from V and 2 from J, leaving 11 bases between them. Germline lookup yields CDR1 MGHRA and CDR2 YSYEKL. This CDR3 has 16 residues. The CDR3 protein is CASSQDLQGTKNIQYF. DNA of the CDR3: TGCGCCAGCAGCCAAGATTTGCAGGGGACCAAAAACATTCAGTACTTC.

This sequence joins TRBV28 and TRBJ2-7; TRBD1 agrees at 7 bases. J lost 4 bases, V lost 0 bases, and 9 bases had no gene match. The germline V gene has CDR1 MDHEN and CDR2 SYDVKM. CDR3 length equals 16 residues. The CDR3 here is CASSLWGGTVEYEQYF. The CDR3 DNA reads TGTGCCAGCAGTTTATGGGGTGGGACAGTAGAATACGAGCAGTACTTC.